This T cell receptor (beta chain) stems from a study of shared clonotypes between healthy human individuals. This clone has a single count. What it binds is unknown. Here immunoSEQ multiplex PCR was the method, and the copy in TCRdb shows in-frame clones only, minus some. The sample comprises around 940,000 clones, 76% of which are singletons, and about 1.5% rests with the top ten. Study-level points and caveats: Generation of non-shared clonotypes was less probable than generation of clonotypes shared by all four donors. An effect of sequencing depth on clonotype sharing among donors was expected. The sole specimen, blood, was sampled, and tissue repertoires likely differ.

The germline gives CDR1 MNHNY, CDR2 SVGAGI (reference sequence). The length of the CDR3 is 16 residues. With V trimmed by 2 bases and J by 1 base, 7 bases remained unmatched. The source of this sequence is a man between 18 and 29 years old in good health. The sequenced material came from memory CD4+ T cells sorted from blood. Sample subset: CD45RA-negative fraction. The chain joins TRBV6-6 to TRBJ2-7; 8 positions agree with TRBD1. The CDR3 sequence is CASSYDNRGVSYEQYF. DNA of the CDR3: TGTGCCAGCAGTTACGATAACAGGGGGGTTTCCTACGAGCAGTACTTC.